Following are 32 T cell receptor beta chains from one sample sequenced in a study of beta chain features in type 1 diabetes. Study outcomes and limitations: Type 1 diabetes patients had TCRB CDR3s that were shorter (moderately but significantly so) in all four CD4+ subsets.

No cognate antigen is known for these TCRs. The study reverse transcribed the entire isolated RNA, so it sequenced expressed TCRB transcripts. Sequencing was performed with immunoSEQ multiplex PCR; in TCRdb, only in-frame clones are kept and a portion is missing. The sample holds some 350,000 clones; about 14% are singletons and the top ten take about 0.015%. Material for sequencing was naive CD4+ T cells from blood. These receptors all stem from a woman aged 18-29 years with type 1 diabetes.

The chain has TRBV9 and TRBJ2-7; D possibly corresponds to TRBD2 (6 bases). The germline CDR1 and CDR2 sequences are SGDLS and YYNGEE. Trimming took off 0 bases at V and 4 bases at J, with 14 bases between the two ends. CDR3 size: 15 residues. CDR3 coding DNA: TGTGCCAGCAGCGTAGGGCCCGGGACTCTTTACGAGCAGTACTTC. This codes for CASSVGPGTLYEQYF.

The CDR3 reads CASSTGGSSGNTIYF. In DNA form, the CDR3 reads TGTGCCAGCAGCACAGGGGGAAGCTCTGGAAACACCATATATTTT. V and J are TRBV5-4 and TRBJ1-3; 8 positions agree with TRBD1. The length of the CDR3 is 15 residues. The ends lost 4 bases at V and 0 bases at J; junction bases unmatched: 3. CDR1 is SGHNT and CDR2 is YYREEE in the germline V gene (reference sequence).

The chain has TRBV6-6 and TRBJ1-2; 10 bases fit TRBD1. The CDR3 totals 15 residues. Germline loops: CDR1 MNHNY, CDR2 SVGAGI (reference sequence). The J segment lost 8 bases and the V segment lost 8 bases, leaving 14 bases of the junction unmatched. In DNA, the CDR3 is TGTGCCAGCGTCCCAAGGGACAGGGGCGTAAGCGGCTACACCTTC. Translation gives CASVPRDRGVSGYTF.

V gene TRBV25-1 combines with J gene TRBJ2-3; 8 positions match TRBD2. J was trimmed by 2 bases and V by 6 bases; bases with no gene match: 4. Germline-derived CDR1 and CDR2 are MGHDK and SYGVNS. This CDR3 has 14 amino acids. Written as DNA, the CDR3 is TGTGCCAGCAGGAAAGCGGGGGTCACAGATACGCAGTATTTT. Its translation is CASRKAGVTDTQYF.

This clone was recorded a few times. This chain connects TRBV7-9 to TRBJ2-2, with a weak D call TRBD2 (6 bases). V was pared by 0 bases and J by 8 bases, with 10 bases between. The CDR3 runs 14 residues. Germline CDR1 is SEHNR and CDR2 is FQNEAQ (reference sequence). CDR3 sequence: CASSLAHGTGELFF. CDR3 coding DNA: TGTGCCAGCAGCTTAGCGCACGGGACTGGGGAGCTGTTTTTT.

This clone was seen more than once but under ten times. The rearrangement uses TRBV5-1 and TRBJ2-7; D perhaps matches TRBD2 (5 bases). This CDR3 has 11 amino acids. Germline values: CDR1 SGHRS, CDR2 YFSETQ. CDR3 DNA: TGTGCCAGCAGCTACGCGGGCCATCAGTACGTC. Its protein product is CASSYAGHQYV.

J is TRBJ1-1 and V is TRBV29-1, with D possibly being TRBD1 (6 bases). There are 15 residues in the CDR3. V lost 4 bases, J lost 1 base, and 16 bases lay in between. Per germline, CDR1 SQVTM and CDR2 ANQGSEA. The CDR3 region is CSVAQGVPQNTEAFF. CDR3 nucleotide sequence: TGCAGCGTTGCACAGGGTGTACCCCAGAACACTGAAGCTTTCTTT.

The J gene is TRBJ2-3, the V gene TRBV7-9, with 11 bases lining up with TRBD2. With V trimmed by 4 bases and J by 3 bases, 0 bases remained unmatched. The CDR3 length is 14 residues. Germline V lookup: CDR1 SEHNR, CDR2 FQNEAQ (reference sequence). CDR3 sequence: CASSSSGRTDTQYF. CDR3 coding DNA: TGTGCCAGCAGCTCTAGCGGGAGGACAGATACGCAGTATTTT.

This sequence joins TRBV5-1 and TRBJ2-3; TRBD2 matches 8 bases. This CDR3 has 15 residues. V trimming: 0 bases; J trimming: 5 bases; junction bases outside the gene matches: 5. Germline assignment: CDR1 SGHRS and CDR2 YFSETQ. In DNA form, the CDR3 reads TGCGCCAGCAGCTTGGTAGCGGGATTGGAAGATACGCAGTATTTT. This translates into CASSLVAGLEDTQYF.

The chain employs TRBV19 and TRBJ1-5, with 7 nucleotides matching TRBD1. Per the germline V gene, CDR1 is LNHDA and CDR2 is SQIVND (reference sequence). The CDR3 is 16 amino acids. The J segment lost 1 base and the V segment lost 7 bases, leaving 10 bases of the junction unmatched. This chain's CDR3 is CASTPTGAQSNQPQHF. CDR3 bases: TGTGCCAGTACCCCCACAGGGGCTCAGAGCAATCAGCCCCAGCATTTT. Combining the CDR3 with reference TRBV19 and TRBJ1-5 gives the whole variable domain DGGITQSPKYLFRKEGQNVTLSCEQNLNHDAMYWYRQDPGQGLRLIYYSQIVNDFQKGDIAEGYSVSREKKESFPLTVTSAQKNPTAFYLCASTPTGAQSNQPQHFGDGTRLSIL.

The chain has TRBV19 and TRBJ1-2, with D uncertain. CDR1 and CDR2 (germline): LNHDA, SQIVND (reference sequence). V shed 3 bases and J shed 3 bases, with 8 bases lying between them. The CDR3 has 13 residues. CDR3 in amino acids: CASSMGRHYGYTF. The DNA of the CDR3 is TGTGCCAGTAGTATGGGGAGACACTATGGCTACACCTTC.

This clone was observed a few times. The chain employs TRBV29-1 and TRBJ1-4; the D is unclear. This CDR3 region has 14 residues. Trimming cost V 4 bases and J 3 bases, with 12 bases left between them. Germline V gene data show CDR1 as SQVTM and CDR2 as ANQGSEA. CDR3 coding DNA: TGCAGCGTTGGTTCCCTGGTAGCTAATGAAAAACTGTTTTTT. Translated, it gives CSVGSLVANEKLFF.

This chain links TRBV19 with TRBJ2-1, with D possibly TRBD2 on 6 matching bases. The CDR3 runs to 18 residues. Per germline, CDR1 LNHDA and CDR2 SQIVND (reference sequence). V lost 10 bases and J 4 bases, leaving 29 bases between the germline ends. CDR3: CATSQLAAPVVRYNEQFF. Here the CDR3 DNA reads TGTGCCACCTCTCAATTAGCGGCCCCAGTCGTGCGGTACAATGAGCAGTTCTTC.

V usage is TRBV14 and J usage is TRBJ2-6; 8 nucleotides agree with TRBD1. Per germline, CDR1 SGHDN and CDR2 FVKESK. Losses at the gene ends were 1 base for V and 4 bases for J; bases not matched to a gene: 6. The CDR3 is 17 amino acids. The CDR3 region is CASSQADRAEGANVLTF. As DNA, the CDR3 is TGTGCCAGCAGCCAAGCGGACAGGGCGGAAGGGGCCAACGTCCTGACTTTC.

In its sample, this clone was seen a few times. The CDR3 DNA reads as TGTGCCAGCAGCTTCCGGGACAGGGGCTACGAGCAGTACGTC. Amino acids: CASSFRDRGYEQYV. The J gene is TRBJ2-7, the V gene TRBV5-6; the match to TRBD1 covers 10 bases. The CDR3 is 14 amino acids. V dropped 2 bases and J dropped 3; count of bases not matched to a gene: 2. Germline V CDR1 and CDR2: SGHDT, YYEEEE.

The gene calls are TRBV6-5 and TRBJ1-1; unclear D gene. Trimming took off 6 bases at V and 1 base at J, with 3 bases between the two ends. CDR3 length: 11 amino acids. CDR1 MNHEY and CDR2 SVGAGI come from the germline V gene. CDR3 DNA: TGTGCCAGCAGACAGAACACTGAAGCTTTCTTT. This encodes CASRQNTEAFF.

This rearrangement joins TRBV19 to TRBJ2-7, with a weak D call TRBD1 (6 bases). Trimming took off 5 bases at V and 4 bases at J, with 12 bases between the two ends. Germline CDR1 LNHDA, CDR2 SQIVND (reference sequence). The CDR3 consists of 13 residues. The CDR3 bases are TGTGCCAGTAGTGAACAGGGTGGGTACGAGCAGTACGTC. Translation: CASSEQGGYEQYV.

This rearrangement joins TRBV7-8 to TRBJ2-7; 7 bases are shared with TRBD2. The V gene end was trimmed by 7 bases and the J gene end by 6 bases; junction bases not matched to a gene: 12. Germline values: CDR1 SGHVS, CDR2 FQNEAQ. The CDR3 is 14 amino acids. DNA of the CDR3: TGTGCCAGCAACACCGGGACTACAACCGTCGAGCAGTACTTC. Its protein is CASNTGTTTVEQYF.

The V and J genes are TRBV28 and TRBJ1-5; D not certain. Germline-derived CDR1 and CDR2 are MDHEN and SYDVKM. The CDR3 covers 16 residues. Trimming removed 3 bases from V and 5 bases from J, with 17 bases in between. The CDR3 coding sequence is TGTGCCAGCAGTTTTGTGACGAGCCGCGGGGATCAGCCCCAGCATTTT. Its protein product is CASSFVTSRGDQPQHF.

J is TRBJ2-1 and V is TRBV21-1; TRBD2, the D gene given by the table, was not confirmed from the DNA. TRBV21-1 is designated a pseudogene. This CDR3 has 18 residues. The CDR3 spells CASSKGPRFTGSYNEQFF. As DNA, the CDR3 is TGTGCCAGCAGCAAAGGCCCCCGATTCACGGGATCGTACAATGAGCAGTTCTTC.

The V gene is TRBV11-3, the J gene TRBJ2-2; a weak D match, TRBD2 (5 bases). The V and J ends lost 1 base and 6 bases respectively, with 6 bases between them. Germline values: CDR1 SGHNT, CDR2 YENEEA. The CDR3 is 13 amino acids. The CDR3 nucleotides read TGTGCCAGCAGCTTAGCCGGGGCCGGGGAGCTGTTTTTT. Amino acids: CASSLAGAGELFF.

This clone was seen more than once but under ten times. The genes are TRBV18 and TRBJ2-1, with D hard to call. Germline V lookup: CDR1 KGHSH, CDR2 LQKENI. The ends were cut back, 2 bases at V and 4 bases at J, with 9 bases in the middle. The CDR3 totals 14 residues. The CDR3 here is CASSPSTVYNEQFF. The CDR3 nucleotides are TGTGCCAGCTCACCATCGACTGTTTACAATGAGCAGTTCTTC.

A few counts support this clone. The rearrangement uses TRBV6-5 and TRBJ1-5; TRBD1 aligns across 7 bases. The V gene's germline CDR1 is MNHEY and CDR2 SVGAGI. CDR3 length: 15 residues. J was trimmed by 4 bases and V by 6 bases; bases with no gene match: 9. CDR3 residues: CASRHDRAANQPQHF. The CDR3 coding sequence is TGTGCCAGCAGACATGACAGGGCCGCGAATCAGCCCCAGCATTTT.

This clone was found a few times. The V and J genes are TRBV7-9 and TRBJ2-1; 14 nucleotides align to TRBD2. The CDR3 contains 16 residues. Germline loops: CDR1 SEHNR, CDR2 FQNEAQ (reference sequence). Trimming removed 6 bases from V and 8 bases from J; junction bases left unmatched: 9. CDR3 DNA sequence: TGTGCCAGCAGTCTGTTCGGGACTAGCGGGAGTGATGAGCAGTTCTTC. This sequence encodes CASSLFGTSGSDEQFF.

This rearrangement joins TRBV19 to TRBJ2-1, with 7 bases lining up with TRBD2. Germline V gene sequence: CDR1 LNHDA, CDR2 SQIVND (reference sequence). Trimming at V came to 10 bases and at J to 5 bases, leaving 11 bases not matched to a gene. The CDR3 runs to 14 residues. As DNA, the CDR3 is TGTGCCATTGGAGCCGGCGGGAGAGACAATGAGCAGTTCTTC. Translation: CAIGAGGRDNEQFF.

Only a few counts were recorded for this clone. The chain uses TRBV19 and TRBJ2-5, with D perhaps matching TRBD2 (6 bases). With 6 bases removed from V and 5 bases from J, the gap between germline ends came to 13 bases. This CDR3 region has 13 residues. CDR1 and CDR2 from the germline V gene are LNHDA and SQIVND (reference sequence). The CDR3: CASSGGFRETQYF. The CDR3 DNA follows: TGTGCCAGTAGCGGAGGGTTTCGGGAGACCCAGTACTTC.

This clone was observed a handful of times. The chain is built from TRBV7-9 and TRBJ1-1; maybe TRBD1 (5 bases). Looked up from germline, CDR1 is SEHNR and CDR2 is FQNEAQ (reference sequence). Between the trimmed V and J ends, which lost 3 bases and 0 bases, there was a span of 8 bases. The CDR3 is made up of 14 amino acids. CDR3 sequence reads: CASSFTQVNTEAFF. The CDR3 region has the DNA TGTGCCAGCAGCTTTACACAGGTGAACACTGAAGCTTTCTTT.

This clone was seen only a few times. This chain joins TRBV7-2 and TRBJ2-1, with D possibly being TRBD2 (5 bases). Between the trimmed V and J ends, which lost 2 bases and 4 bases, there was a span of 12 bases. CDR3 length: 15 residues. Germline lookup yields CDR1 SGHTA and CDR2 FQGNSA. CDR3 DNA: TGTGCCAGCAGCTTATCAGTCTCGGGGTACAATGAGCAGTTCTTC. It encodes CASSLSVSGYNEQFF.

There are a few counts of this clone. The rearrangement joins TRBV30 to TRBJ2-5; D perhaps matches TRBD2 (5 bases). Germline CDR1 and CDR2: GTSNPN and SVGIG (reference sequence). The CDR3 spans 13 residues. Trimming removed 2 bases from V and 5 bases from J, with 12 bases in between. The DNA for the CDR3 is TGTGCCTGGAGTCCCCTGGCGGGCGAGACCCAGTACTTC. It translates to CAWSPLAGETQYF.

The V call is TRBV7-3, the J call TRBJ1-1; a possible D gene is TRBD1 (5 bases). Germline CDR1 reads SGHTA; CDR2 reads FQGTGA. The CDR3 is 14 residues long. Trimming pared 4 bases from V and 1 base from J, leaving 10 bases between. The CDR3 DNA sequence: TGTGCCAGCAGCTCTGACAGATCGAACACTGAAGCTTTCTTT. Amino acid sequence: CASSSDRSNTEAFF.

This clone has only a few counts. J is TRBJ1-2 and V is TRBV19; 8 bases fit TRBD1. Germline loops: CDR1 LNHDA, CDR2 SQIVND (reference sequence). CDR3 length equals 14 residues. Trimming at V came to 4 bases and at J to 2 bases, leaving 3 bases not matched to a gene. CDR3 DNA: TGTGCCAGTAGTACCCAGGGGGCGAACTATGGCTACACCTTC. Protein product: CASSTQGANYGYTF.

This clone was seen more than once but under ten times. This chain connects TRBV30 to TRBJ2-5; maybe TRBD2 (6 bases). With 5 bases removed from V and 4 bases from J, the gap between germline ends came to 14 bases. The CDR3 sequence is 13 residues long. Germline lookup yields CDR1 GTSNPN and CDR2 SVGIG (reference sequence). The CDR3 region has the DNA TGTGCCTGGGGCCGGCCGGGAGTAGAGACCCAGTACTTC. It is translated as CAWGRPGVETQYF.